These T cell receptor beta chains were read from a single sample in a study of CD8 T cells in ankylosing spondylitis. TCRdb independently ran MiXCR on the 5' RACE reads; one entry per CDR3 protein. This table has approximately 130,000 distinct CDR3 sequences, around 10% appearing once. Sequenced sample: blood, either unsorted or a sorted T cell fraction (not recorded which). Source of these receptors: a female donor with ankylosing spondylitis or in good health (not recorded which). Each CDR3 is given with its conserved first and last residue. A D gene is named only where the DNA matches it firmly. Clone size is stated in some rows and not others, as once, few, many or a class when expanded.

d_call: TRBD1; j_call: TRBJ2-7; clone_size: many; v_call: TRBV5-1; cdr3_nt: TGCGCCAGCAGCCCCGGGACAGGTAATCCCTACGAGCAGTACTTC; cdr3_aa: CASSPGTGNPYEQYF
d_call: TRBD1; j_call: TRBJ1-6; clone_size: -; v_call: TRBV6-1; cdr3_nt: TGTGCCAGCAGTGCATACAGGGGTACTAATTCACCCCTCCACTTT; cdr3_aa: CASSAYRGTNSPLHF
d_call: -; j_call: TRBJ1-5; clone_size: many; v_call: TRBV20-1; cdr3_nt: TGCAGTGCTTCTCGAGCATGGGCCAATCAGCCCCAGCATTTT; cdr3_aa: CSASRAWANQPQHF
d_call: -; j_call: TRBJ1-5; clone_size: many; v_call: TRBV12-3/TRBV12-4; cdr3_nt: TGTGCCAGCAGTTTAGCGGGGGTTGGCAATCAGCCCCAGCATTTT; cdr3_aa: CASSLAGVGNQPQHF
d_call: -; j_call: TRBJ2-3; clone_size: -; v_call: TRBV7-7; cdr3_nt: TGTGCCAGCAGCCCCCTTACGGGAGCGCACACAGATACGCAGTATTTT; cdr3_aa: CASSPLTGAHTDTQYF
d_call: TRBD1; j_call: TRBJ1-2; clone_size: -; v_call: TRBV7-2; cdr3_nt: TGTGCCAGCACCACCGGGACAGGTTATGGCTACACCTTC; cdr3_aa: CASTTGTGYGYTF
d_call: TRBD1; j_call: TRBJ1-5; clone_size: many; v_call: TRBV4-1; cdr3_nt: TGCGCCAGCAGCCCCTGGACAGGGGTGAGCAATCAGCCCCAGCATTTT; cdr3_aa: CASSPWTGVSNQPQHF
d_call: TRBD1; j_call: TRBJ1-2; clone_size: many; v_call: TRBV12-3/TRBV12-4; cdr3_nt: TGTGCCAGCAGTTTACGACAGGGACTGAACTATGGCTACACCTTC; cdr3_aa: CASSLRQGLNYGYTF
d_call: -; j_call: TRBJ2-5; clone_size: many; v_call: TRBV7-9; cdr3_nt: TGTGCCAGCAGCGACCAAATGGCAGGGAACCAAGAGACCCAGTACTTC; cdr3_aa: CASSDQMAGNQETQYF
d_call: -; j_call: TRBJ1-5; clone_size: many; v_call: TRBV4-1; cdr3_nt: TGCGCCAGCAGCCAAGATTTCGGAATCAATCAGCCCCAGCATTTT; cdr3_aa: CASSQDFGINQPQHF
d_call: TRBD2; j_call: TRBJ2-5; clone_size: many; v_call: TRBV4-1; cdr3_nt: TGCGCCAGCAGCCATTCCGGGACTAGGGCACAAGAGACCCAGTACTTC; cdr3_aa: CASSHSGTRAQETQYF
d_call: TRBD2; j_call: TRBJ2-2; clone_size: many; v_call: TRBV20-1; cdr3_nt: TGCAGTGCTAGAGGGTCTCCCGGGACTAGCGGGAGTGCGGGCACCGGGGAGCTGTTTTTT; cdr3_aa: CSARGSPGTSGSAGTGELFF
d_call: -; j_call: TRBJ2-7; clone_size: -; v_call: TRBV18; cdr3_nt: TGTGCCAGCTCACCTGACCTCTCCTACGAGCAGTACTTC; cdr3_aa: CASSPDLSYEQYF
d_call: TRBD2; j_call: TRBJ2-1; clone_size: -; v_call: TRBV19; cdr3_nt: TGTGCCAGTAGTCCGGGGAGGGTGATAGCGGGTGAAGGCGGTGAGCAGTTCTTC; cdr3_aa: CASSPGRVIAGEGGEQFF
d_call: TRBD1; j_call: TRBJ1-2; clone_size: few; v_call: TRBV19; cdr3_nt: TGTGCCAGTAGTATTGCTGGACAGGTTATCTATGGCTACACCTTC; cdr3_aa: CASSIAGQVIYGYTF
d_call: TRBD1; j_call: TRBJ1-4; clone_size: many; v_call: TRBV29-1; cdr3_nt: TGCAGCGTCGGTGGAGACAGGGCTTCCCTTGCAACTAATGAAAAACTGTTTTTT; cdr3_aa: CSVGGDRASLATNEKLFF
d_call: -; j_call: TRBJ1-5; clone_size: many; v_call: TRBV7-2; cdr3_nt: TGTGCCAGCAGCCTAGGCCTCGGGACATATAGCAATCAGCCCCAGCATTTT; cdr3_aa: CASSLGLGTYSNQPQHF
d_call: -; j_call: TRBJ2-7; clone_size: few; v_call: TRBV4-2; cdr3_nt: TGTGCCAGCAGCCATCCCGAGGAAGGGGCAAACTCTTACGAGCAGTACTTC; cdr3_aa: CASSHPEEGANSYEQYF
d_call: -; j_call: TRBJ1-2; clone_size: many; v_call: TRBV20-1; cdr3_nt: TGCAGTGCTCGGGACGGGAATAACTATGGCTACACCTTC; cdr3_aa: CSARDGNNYGYTF
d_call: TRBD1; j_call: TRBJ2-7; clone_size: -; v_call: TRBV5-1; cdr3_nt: TGCGCCAGCTGGGGGACAGGGTTCTTC; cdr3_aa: CASWGTGFF
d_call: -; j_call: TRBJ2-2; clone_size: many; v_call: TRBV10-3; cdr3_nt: TGTGCCATCAGTGAGGCGAGGGGGGACCGGGAGCTGTTTTTT; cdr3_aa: CAISEARGDRELFF
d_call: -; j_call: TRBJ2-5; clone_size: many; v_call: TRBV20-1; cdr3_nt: TGCAGTGCGACCCCTAGAGGAGAGACCCAGTACTTC; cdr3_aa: CSATPRGETQYF
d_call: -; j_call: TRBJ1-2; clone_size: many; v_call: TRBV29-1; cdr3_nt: TGCAGCGGGGACCATAGTAACTATGGCTACACCTTC; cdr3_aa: CSGDHSNYGYTF
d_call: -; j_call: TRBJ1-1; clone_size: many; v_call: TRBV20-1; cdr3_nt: TGCAGTGCTAGCCGGAACCCGAACACTGAAGCTTTCTTT; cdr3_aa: CSASRNPNTEAFF
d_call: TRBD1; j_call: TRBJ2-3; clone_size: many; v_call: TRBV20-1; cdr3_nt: TGCAGTGCTTCCCCGACAGGGCAGACGGTACTCACAGATACGCAGTATTTT; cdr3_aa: CSASPTGQTVLTDTQYF
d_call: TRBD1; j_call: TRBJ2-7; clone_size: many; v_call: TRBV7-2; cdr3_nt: TGTGCCAGCAGCTCTAGGGGACAGGTAAACTACGAGCAGTACTTC; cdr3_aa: CASSSRGQVNYEQYF
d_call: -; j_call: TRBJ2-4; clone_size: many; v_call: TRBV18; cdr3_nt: TGTGCCAGCTCCCCTTCCCAAGAGCTAAACATTCAGTACTTC; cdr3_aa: CASSPSQELNIQYF
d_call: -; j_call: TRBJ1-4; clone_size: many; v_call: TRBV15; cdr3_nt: TGTGCCACCAGCTATACTGGACAGTCTAATGAAAAACTGTTTTTT; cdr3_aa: CATSYTGQSNEKLFF
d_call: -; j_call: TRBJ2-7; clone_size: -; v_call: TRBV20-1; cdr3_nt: TGCAGTGCTAGACAGGGCTGGACCTCCTACGAGCAGTACTTC; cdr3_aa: CSARQGWTSYEQYF
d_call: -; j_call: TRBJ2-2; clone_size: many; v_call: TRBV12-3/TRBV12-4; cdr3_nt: TGTGCCAGCAGTTTTTGGGGCCGGGACACCGGGGAGCTGTTTTTT; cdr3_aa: CASSFWGRDTGELFF
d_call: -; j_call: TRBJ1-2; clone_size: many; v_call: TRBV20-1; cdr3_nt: TGCAGTGCTAGAGCTGCGAATAGGGGCTATGGCTACACCTTC; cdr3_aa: CSARAANRGYGYTF